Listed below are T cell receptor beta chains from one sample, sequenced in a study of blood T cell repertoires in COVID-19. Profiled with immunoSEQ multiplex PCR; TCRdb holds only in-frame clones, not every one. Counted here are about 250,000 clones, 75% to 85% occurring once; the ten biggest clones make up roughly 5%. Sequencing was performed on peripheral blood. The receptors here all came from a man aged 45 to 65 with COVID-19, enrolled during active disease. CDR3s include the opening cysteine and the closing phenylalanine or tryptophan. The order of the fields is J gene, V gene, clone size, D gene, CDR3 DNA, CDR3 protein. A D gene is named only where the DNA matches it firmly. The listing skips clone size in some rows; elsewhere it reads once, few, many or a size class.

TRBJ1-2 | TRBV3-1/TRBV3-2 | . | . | TGTGCCAGCAGCCAAGATGGACAGAGTTATGGCTACACCTTC | CASSQDGQSYGYTF
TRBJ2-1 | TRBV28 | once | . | TGTGCCAGCAGTTTCCAAACGGGGAAGGTGTCGAATGAGCAGTTCTTC | CASSFQTGKVSNEQFF
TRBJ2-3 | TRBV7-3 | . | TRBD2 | TGTGCCAGCAGCTTAAGTTGGGGTAGCGGGGGGCTCACAGATACGCAGTATTTT | CASSLSWGSGGLTDTQYF
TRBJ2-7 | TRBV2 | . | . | TGTGCCAGCAGTGCCGACTATATTGGTCCCCACGAGCAGTACTTC | CASSADYIGPHEQYF
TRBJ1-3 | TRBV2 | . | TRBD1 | TGTGCCAGCAGCAGCGGGGGACAGGGCTCTGGAAACACCATATATTTT | CASSSGGQGSGNTIYF
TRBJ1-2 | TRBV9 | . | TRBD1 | TGTGCCAGCAGCTTGACAGGGAACCCTAACTATGGCTACACCTTC | CASSLTGNPNYGYTF
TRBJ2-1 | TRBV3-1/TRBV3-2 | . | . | TGTGCCAGCAGCCAAGATCCATCTACTAAAGCCTACAATGAGCAGTTCTTC | CASSQDPSTKAYNEQFF
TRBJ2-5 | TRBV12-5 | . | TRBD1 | TGTGCTAGTGGTTTGTACACCGGGACAGGGCTCGGGACCCAGTACTTC | CASGLYTGTGLGTQYF
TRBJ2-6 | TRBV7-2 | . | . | TGTGCCAGCAGCCTACTCCCGCTCTCTGGGGCCAACGTCCTGACTTTC | CASSLLPLSGANVLTF
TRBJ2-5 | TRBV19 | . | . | TGTGCCAGTAGTCTCCGGGGGACTGAAGAGACCCAGTACTTC | CASSLRGTEETQYF
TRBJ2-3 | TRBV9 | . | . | TGTGCCAGCAGCGGAAGAGGTCACATGCGCACAGATACGCAGTATTTT | CASSGRGHMRTDTQYF
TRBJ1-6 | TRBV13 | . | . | TGTGCCAGCAGCCTCAATCGGGGGGGTTCACCCCTCCACTTT | CASSLNRGGSPLHF
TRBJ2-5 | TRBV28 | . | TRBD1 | TGTGCCAGCGAGCAGGGGGCCCCAGAGACCCAGTACTTC | CASEQGAPETQYF
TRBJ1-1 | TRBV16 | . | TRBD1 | TGTGCCAGCAGCCTAAGACAGGGGGTGAACACTGAAGCTTTCTTT | CASSLRQGVNTEAFF
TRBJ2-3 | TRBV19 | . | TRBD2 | TGTGCCAGTAGTATCCGGCAGGGACTAGCGGGGGGCCACTCCCGCACAGATACGCAGTATTTT | CASSIRQGLAGGHSRTDTQYF
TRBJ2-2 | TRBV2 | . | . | TGTGCCAGCAAGGAACAGGGAAACACCGGGGAGCTGTTTTTT | CASKEQGNTGELFF
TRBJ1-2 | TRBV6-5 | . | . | TGTGCCAGCAGCGGGGGGTGGAGCTACACCTTC | CASSGGWSYTF
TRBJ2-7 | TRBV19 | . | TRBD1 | TGTGCCAGTAGTACGAATCCGGGACAGCGAGCCTACGAGCAGTACTTC | CASSTNPGQRAYEQYF
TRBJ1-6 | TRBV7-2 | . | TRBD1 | TGTGCCAGCAGGGAATGGTGGGACAGGGGTAGTTCACCCCTCCACTTT | CASREWWDRGSSPLHF
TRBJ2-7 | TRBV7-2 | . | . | TGTGCCAGCAGCCTCATGGGGGGGCGCGAGCAGTACTTC | CASSLMGGREQYF
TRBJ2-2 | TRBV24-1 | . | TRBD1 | TGTGCCACCAGTGCCCCGACAGGGACGACCACCGGGGAGCTGTTTTTT | CATSAPTGTTTGELFF
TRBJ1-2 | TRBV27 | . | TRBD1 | TGTGCCAGCAGTTCCCACGGACAGGGGAGTGACGGCTACACCTTC | CASSSHGQGSDGYTF
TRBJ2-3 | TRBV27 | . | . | TGTGCCAGCAGTCGACAGGTTGGAGATACGCAGTATTTT | CASSRQVGDTQYF
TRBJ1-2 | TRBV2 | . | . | TGTGCCAGCAGTGGCCGTGCGGGGGAGCTCTATGGCTACACCTTC | CASSGRAGELYGYTF
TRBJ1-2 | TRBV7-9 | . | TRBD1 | TGTGCCAGCAGCATACCGGAATCAACAGGGGCTAGTGGCTACACCTTC | CASSIPESTGASGYTF
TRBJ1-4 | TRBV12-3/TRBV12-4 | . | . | TGTGCCAGCAGTGCAGGACATCCGGTGTTTTTT | CASSAGHPVFF
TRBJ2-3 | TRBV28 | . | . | TGTGCCAGCAGTCCCCCGGGTGTTTCTAATTCAGATACGCAGTATTTT | CASSPPGVSNSDTQYF
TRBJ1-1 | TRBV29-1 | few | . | TGCAGCGCGACTACAAGGGGGACCACTGAAGCTTTCTTT | CSATTRGTTEAFF
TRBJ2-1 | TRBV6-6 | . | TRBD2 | TGTGCCAGCCGGGGGGGGCTTAATTACAATGAGCAGTTCTTC | CASRGGLNYNEQFF
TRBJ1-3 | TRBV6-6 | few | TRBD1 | TGTGCCAGCAGTCCGCGCGGACAGGGCTCGGGAAACACCATATATTTT | CASSPRGQGSGNTIYF
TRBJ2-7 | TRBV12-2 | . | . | TGTGCAAGTCGCTCGGACAGGGGGCTCCTACTAATCTCCTACGAGCAGTACTTC | CASRSDRGLLLISYEQYF
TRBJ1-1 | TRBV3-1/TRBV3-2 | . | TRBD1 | TGTGCCAGCAGCCGCAGTACAGGGGGCCGGGGTACTGAAGCTTTCTTT | CASSRSTGGRGTEAFF
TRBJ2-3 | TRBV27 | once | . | TGTGCCAGCAGTTTGTTGCGTGGGGCGGATACGCAGTATTTT | CASSLLRGADTQYF
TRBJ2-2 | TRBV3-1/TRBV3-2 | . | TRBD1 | TGTGCCAGCAGCCCGGGACAGGGGGATACCGGGGAGCTGTTTTTT | CASSPGQGDTGELFF
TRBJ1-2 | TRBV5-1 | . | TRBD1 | TGCGCCAGCAGCCAGGGACAGACAGCTAACTATGGCTACACCTTC | CASSQGQTANYGYTF
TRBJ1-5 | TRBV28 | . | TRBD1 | TGTGCCAGCAGTTTTACGACAGGGGGTACGGATCAGCCCCAGCATTTT | CASSFTTGGTDQPQHF
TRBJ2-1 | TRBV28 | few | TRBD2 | TGTGCCAGCAGTTTACTAGCGGGGTACAATGAGCAGTTCTTC | CASSLLAGYNEQFF
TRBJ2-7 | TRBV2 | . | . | TGTGCCAGCAAAGACAGGCCACCTTTCTCCTACGAGCAGTACTTC | CASKDRPPFSYEQYF
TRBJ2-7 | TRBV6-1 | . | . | TGTGCCAGCAGTGAAGGAGGACTATACTACGAGCAGTACTTC | CASSEGGLYYEQYF
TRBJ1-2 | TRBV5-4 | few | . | TGTGCCAGCAGCACGGACAGCCTCTATGGCTACACCTTC | CASSTDSLYGYTF
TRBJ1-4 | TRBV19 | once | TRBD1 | TGTGCCACCCTGGACAGGGAAAAAGAAAAACTGTTTTTT | CATLDREKEKLFF
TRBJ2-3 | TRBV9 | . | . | TGTGCCAGCAGCGTCAAAGATACGCAGTATTTT | CASSVKDTQYF
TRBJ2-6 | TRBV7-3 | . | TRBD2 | TGTGCCAGCAGCTTAAATCTAGCGGGGGGCCGCCTGACTTTC | CASSLNLAGGRLTF
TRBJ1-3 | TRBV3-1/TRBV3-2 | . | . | TGTGCCAGCAGCCAAGGTCTCGGACAGCCTGGAAACACCATATATTTT | CASSQGLGQPGNTIYF